The 22 T cell receptor beta chains reported below all come from one sample, sequenced in a study of identical twins. TCRdb called the 5' RACE reads again in MiXCR, with one record for every CDR3 protein. The sample has around 1.7 million distinct CDR3 sequences, less than 40% seen once. The sample comprised cord blood. The receptors were gathered from a newborn girl in good health.

This chain connects TRBV5-4 to TRBJ2-7; D unclear. The V gene lost 0 bases and the J gene lost 5 bases, with 12 bases spanning the gap. CDR3 length: 14 residues. Per germline, CDR1 SGHNT and CDR2 YYREEE (reference sequence). The chain's CDR3 is CASSLGSGRNEQYF. The CDR3 bases are TGTGCCAGCAGCTTGGGGAGTGGAAGAAACGAGCAGTACTTC.

This clonotype was seen a handful of times. The CDR3 spells CSARERLAGGSAYNEQFF. CDR3 DNA sequence: TGCAGTGCTAGAGAAAGACTAGCGGGAGGGAGCGCCTACAATGAGCAGTTCTTC. The rearrangement uses TRBV20-1 and TRBJ2-1; 14 nucleotides match TRBD2. Germline V gene sequence: CDR1 DFQATT, CDR2 SNEGSKA (reference sequence). The CDR3 extends over 18 amino acids. V was pared by 0 bases and J by 2 bases, with 6 bases of the junction left unmatched.

The chain is built from TRBV5-1 and TRBJ2-7; D not resolved. Germline V gives CDR1 SGHRS, CDR2 YFSETQ. The CDR3 runs 15 residues. V lost 0 bases, J lost 3 bases, and 13 bases lay in between. In DNA, the CDR3 is TGCGCCAGCAGCTTGGCGGACCCTTCCCTCTACGAGCAGTACTTC. Its translation is CASSLADPSLYEQYF.

This clonotype was found a few times. This chain joins TRBV6-1 and TRBJ1-5; D is possibly TRBD1 (5 bases). CDR3 length: 13 residues. V gave up 8 bases and J gave up 2 bases, with 10 bases separating them. The germline gives CDR1 MNHNS, CDR2 SASEGT. The CDR3 loop reads CASGAKGNQPQHF. Written as DNA, the CDR3 is TGTGCCAGCGGGGCTAAGGGCAATCAGCCCCAGCATTTT.

The sample holds a few counts of this clonotype. The chain links TRBV14 to TRBJ2-4, with 7 bases aligning to TRBD1. Germline trimming cut 4 bases from V and 2 bases from J; bases unmatched to any gene: 14. Germline lookup yields CDR1 SGHDN and CDR2 FVKESK. The CDR3 totals 18 residues. The CDR3 nucleotides read TGTGCCAGCAGCCCTAGGACAGGAAGCGGTGGCCCCAAAAACATTCAGTACTTC. This translates into CASSPRTGSGGPKNIQYF.

V gene TRBV27 combines with J gene TRBJ1-2; maybe TRBD1 (5 bases). Trimming took off 4 bases at V and 2 bases at J, with 23 bases between the two ends. CDR1 MNHEY and CDR2 SMNVEV come from the germline V gene (reference sequence). The CDR3 spans 18 residues. The CDR3 DNA follows: TGTGCCAGCAGTTCTGCACCCAGGGTTAGGAGGGTAAACTATGGCTACACCTTC. It yields the protein CASSSAPRVRRVNYGYTF.

This clonotype was observed a few times. The chain recombines TRBV19 with TRBJ2-7, with unresolved D. The V gene lost 5 bases and the J gene lost 5 bases, with 13 bases spanning the gap. The length of the CDR3 is 13 residues. Germline assignment: CDR1 LNHDA and CDR2 SQIVND (reference sequence). CDR3 protein: CASSFRPFDEQYF. In DNA, the CDR3 is TGTGCCAGTAGTTTTAGACCCTTCGACGAGCAGTACTTC.

V gene TRBV6-2 or TRBV6-3 combines with J gene TRBJ2-2; no definite D call. Trimming took 0 bases from V and 4 from J, leaving 6 bases between them. Germline loops: CDR1 MNHEY, CDR2 SVGEGT. The CDR3 covers 14 residues. The CDR3 protein is CASSYSFGTGELFF. The DNA of the CDR3 is TGTGCCAGCAGTTACTCTTTCGGCACCGGGGAGCTGTTTTTT.

The chain has TRBV5-1 and TRBJ1-2; TRBD1 matches 7 bases. This CDR3 has 14 amino acids. With V trimmed by 4 bases and J by 3 bases, 6 bases remained unmatched. CDR1 and CDR2 (germline): SGHRS, YFSETQ. The CDR3 nucleotides read TGCGCCAGCAGCCAGCGCCAGGGGGACTATGGCTACACCTTC. Translating it yields CASSQRQGDYGYTF.

This clonotype was recorded once. This chain joins TRBV5-1 and TRBJ2-7; TRBD2 might be the D (5 bases). Germline CDR1 is SGHRS and CDR2 is YFSETQ. This CDR3 spans 15 amino acids. V shed 0 bases and J shed 3 bases, with 13 bases lying between them. The CDR3 spells CASSLDLGGLYEQYF. Written as DNA, the CDR3 is TGCGCCAGCAGCTTGGACCTAGGCGGGCTCTACGAGCAGTACTTC.

The rearrangement uses TRBV20-1 and TRBJ2-1; D gene unclear. Trimming took 5 bases from V and 8 from J, leaving 13 bases between them. The CDR3 covers 12 residues. Looked up from germline, CDR1 is DFQATT and CDR2 is SNEGSKA (reference sequence). CDR3 in amino acids: CSARLVVDEQFF. The CDR3 bases are TGCAGTGCTCGCCTAGTTGTCGATGAGCAGTTCTTC.

This clonotype has at least ten counts. The rearrangement links TRBV10-3 to TRBJ2-5; D gene ambiguous. Germline V CDR1 and CDR2: ENHRY, SYGVKD. Trimming cost V 2 bases and J 3 bases, with 4 bases left between them. This CDR3 has 12 amino acids. The CDR3 loop reads CAISEREETQYF. CDR3 in DNA: TGTGCCATCAGTGAGCGGGAAGAGACCCAGTACTTC.

The table lists this clonotype with a few counts. The gene calls are TRBV27 and TRBJ1-3; TRBD1 agrees at 9 bases. The germline V gene has CDR1 MNHEY and CDR2 SMNVEV (reference sequence). Trimming took 6 bases from V and 3 from J; bases not matched to a gene: 6. The CDR3 sequence is 15 residues long. The CDR3 region is CASSRTGGHGNTIYF. DNA for the CDR3: TGTGCCAGCAGCCGCACAGGGGGCCATGGAAACACCATATATTTT.

In its sample, this clonotype was seen a few times. The chain is built from TRBV7-2 and TRBJ2-7; D uncertain. With 2 bases removed from V and 6 bases from J, the gap between germline ends came to 20 bases. The germline V gene has CDR1 SGHTA and CDR2 FQGNSA. The CDR3 is made up of 16 amino acids. For the CDR3, the DNA is TGTGCCAGCAGCTTATGGACCTCCTTGCGGTCGGGCGAGCAGTACTTC. The encoded protein is CASSLWTSLRSGEQYF.

Worth noting for this clonotype: The junction differs from germline at one of its ends, possibly a read error. This chain joins TRBV11-1 and TRBJ2-1; D is uncertain. Germline CDR1 reads SGHAT; CDR2 reads FQDESV (reference sequence). The CDR3 runs 15 residues. Here the CDR3 reads CASSLKRQPYNGQFF. The CDR3 DNA reads as TGTGCCAGCAGCTTAAAGCGTCAGCCCTACAATGGGCAGTTCTTC.

This clonotype has only a few counts. The V gene is TRBV15, the J gene TRBJ2-1, with TRBD2 matching 14 bases. The junction had 10 bases not matched to a gene; V was cut back by 0 bases and J by 9 bases. The CDR3 spans 18 residues. CDR1 and CDR2 (germline): LNHNV, YYDKDF (reference sequence). CDR3 nucleotides: TGTGCCACCAGCAGAGATCCCCCGGGACTAGCGGGAGTTGCTGAGCAGTTCTTC. Translated: CATSRDPPGLAGVAEQFF.

The chain uses TRBV6-6 and TRBJ2-3, with D tentatively TRBD2 (7 bases). This CDR3 is built from 14 residues. Germline-derived CDR1 and CDR2 are MNHNY and SVGAGI (reference sequence). Trimming removed 6 bases from V and 2 bases from J, with 12 bases in between. The CDR3 loop is CASRWGGHTDTQYF. DNA for the CDR3: TGTGCCAGCAGATGGGGGGGACACACAGATACGCAGTATTTT.

The V gene is TRBV7-2, the J gene TRBJ1-1; D is unclear. The CDR3 has 15 amino acids. The V gene's germline CDR1 is SGHTA and CDR2 FQGNSA. V was pared by 5 bases and J by 6 bases, with 19 bases between. The CDR3 loop reads CASSARHSQGAEAFF. The CDR3 DNA reads as TGTGCCAGCAGCGCCCGACACTCTCAAGGTGCTGAAGCTTTCTTT.

The chain is built from TRBV10-3 and TRBJ1-1, with D unresolved. Trimming pared 0 bases from V and 6 bases from J, leaving 8 bases between. The CDR3 extends over 13 amino acids. Per the germline V gene, CDR1 is ENHRY and CDR2 is SYGVKD. As DNA, the CDR3 is TGTGCCATCAGTGAGTCAGGGTTATCTGAAGCTTTCTTT. This gives the protein CAISESGLSEAFF.

V and J are TRBV2 and TRBJ2-1; D is possibly TRBD2 (5 bases). Trimming took 5 bases from V and 9 from J, leaving 20 bases between them. CDR1 is SNHLY, CDR2 FYNNEI, per germline. This CDR3 contains 15 residues. The CDR3 DNA follows: TGTGCCAGCAGTAGGCGGGCCCTCATATATGGTGAGCAGTTCTTC. Its translation: CASSRRALIYGEQFF. Full variable domain (missing parts from reference TRBV2 and TRBJ2-1): EPEVTQTPSHQVTQMGQEVILRCVPISNHLYFYWYRQILGQKVEFLVSFYNNEISEKSEIFDDQFSVERPDGSNFTLKIRSTKLEDSAMYFCASSRRALIYGEQFFGPGTRLTVL.

CDR3 protein: CSAPIAGAGYNEQYF. As DNA, the CDR3 is TGCAGTGCGCCAATAGCGGGAGCGGGTTACAATGAGCAGTACTTC. The chain is built from TRBV20-1 and TRBJ2-1; 9 bases agree with TRBD2. The end of the DNA fits TRBJ2-7 better, so the J call may be wrong. This CDR3 is built from 15 residues. Germline values: CDR1 DFQATT, CDR2 SNEGSKA (reference sequence).

The chain links TRBV11-2 to TRBJ2-5, with D tentatively TRBD1 or TRBD2 (5 bases each). The length of the CDR3 is 17 residues. The ends were cut back, 1 base at V and 2 bases at J, with 17 bases in the middle. Looked up from germline, CDR1 is SGHAT and CDR2 is FQNNGV. The CDR3 DNA is TGTGCCAGCAGCTTAGGACACGCCCCGGGACCTCAAGAGACCCAGTACTTC. Translating gives CASSLGHAPGPQETQYF.